This T cell receptor (beta chain) was identified during a study of spatial heterogeneity in lung cancer. Each TCR cDNA molecule carried a unique molecular identifier. MiXCR, run by TCRdb on the 5' RACE reads, gives a single entry per CDR3 protein. Of tens of thousands of distinct CDR3 sequences in the sample, roughly 7.1% were seen once. The germline V gene has CDR1 MNHEY and CDR2 SVGAGI. The length of the CDR3 is 13 residues. The V end was cut by 2 bases, the J end by 10 bases, with 14 bases between. Time point noted: sample taken at primary tumor resection. Sequencing of whole RNA from tumor, nontumor lung or frozen PBMC involved no sorting. Patients with untreated early-stage non-small cell lung cancer, numbering 72, were the donors. This clonotype was seen a handful of times.

V and J are TRBV6-5 and TRBJ1-1, with D perhaps matching TRBD1 (6 bases). This specimen was PBMCs, taken at surgery. This sequence originates from a female donor with early-stage non-small cell lung cancer. The CDR3 reads CASSYDHQGGAFF. The CDR3 nucleotides read TGTGCCAGCAGTTACGATCACCAAGGGGGAGCTTTCTTT.